These T cell receptor beta chains were read from a single sample in a study of response to subunit inactivated influenza vaccine. Via MiXCR, TCRdb re-called the RT-PCR reads, giving one row per CDR3 protein. The data hold about 700,000 distinct CDR3 sequences, with about 14% observed a single time. Sequenced here: PBMCs from blood, sampled roughly 15 days before vaccination. Every receptor here comes from a man aged 50 to 59 who received an inactivated influenza vaccine. Both conserved end residues are part of each CDR3. A D gene is named only where the DNA matches it firmly. Only part of the rows carry a size: once, few, many, or a class if the clone is expanded.

v_gene	d_gene	j_gene	abundance	CDR3aa	CDR3nt
TRBV7-2	.	TRBJ1-2	few	CASLDGYGYTF	TGTGCCAGCTTGGACGGCTATGGCTACACCTTC
TRBV29-1	.	TRBJ2-6	few	CSVEGGAGANVLTF	TGCAGCGTTGAAGGGGGAGCTGGGGCCAACGTCCTGACTTTC
TRBV4-1	.	TRBJ2-7	many	CASSQLQLKNYEQYF	TGCGCCAGCAGCCAATTACAACTTAAAAATTACGAGCAGTACTTC
TRBV7-2	.	TRBJ2-7	.	CASSLVISGDEQYF	TGTGCCAGCAGCTTAGTAATCAGTGGGGACGAGCAGTACTTC
TRBV2	TRBD1	TRBJ2-2	.	CASSQGQGWTGELFF	TGTGCCAGCAGCCAGGGACAGGGGTGGACCGGGGAGCTGTTTTTT
TRBV11-2	.	TRBJ2-3	.	CASSLGPQRTGTTDTQYF	TGTGCCAGCAGCTTAGGTCCCCAGCGGACGGGAACAACAGATACGCAGTATTTT
TRBV7-2	.	TRBJ2-5	.	CASSLRSRETRYF	TGTGCCAGCAGCTTACGTAGCAGAGAGACCCGGTACTTC
TRBV6-1	TRBD2	TRBJ2-7	few	CASRTAGASYEQYF	TGTGCCAGCAGGACAGCGGGGGCCTCCTACGAGCAGTACTTC
TRBV11-2	.	TRBJ1-1	.	CASSSGTRAFF	TGTGCCAGCAGCTCCGGGACCAGGGCTTTCTTT
TRBV11-2	.	TRBJ2-5	many	CASSFPGTTQETQYF	TGTGCCAGCAGCTTCCCTGGGACAACGCAAGAGACCCAGTACTTC
TRBV4-2	TRBD2	TRBJ2-5	once	CASSQDGLAFPETQYF	TGTGCCAGCAGCCAAGATGGACTAGCATTTCCCGAGACCCAGTACTTC
TRBV12-3/TRBV12-4	.	TRBJ2-2	.	CASSFQGGKPGELFF	TGTGCCAGCAGTTTCCAGGGGGGGAAACCCGGGGAGCTGTTTTTT
TRBV4-2	TRBD2	TRBJ2-3	few	CASSPRTSGMGTDTQYF	TGTGCCAGCAGCCCTAGGACTAGCGGGATGGGCACAGATACGCAGTATTTT
TRBV6-2/TRBV6-3	.	TRBJ2-7	few	CASSYGNGKYEQYF	TGTGCCAGCAGTTACGGGAACGGCAAGTACGAGCAGTACTTC
TRBV6-6	TRBD1	TRBJ1-5	many	CASSQQGNQPQHF	TGTGCCAGCAGTCAACAGGGGAATCAGCCCCAGCATTTT
TRBV12-3/TRBV12-4	TRBD1	TRBJ2-7	many	CASSFGQESSYEQYF	TGTGCCAGCAGCTTCGGACAGGAAAGCTCCTACGAGCAGTACTTC
TRBV12-3/TRBV12-4	.	TRBJ2-5	few	CASTTGGAAAGAQYF	TGTGCCAGCACGACTGGGGGGGCCGCCGCTGGGGCCCAGTACTTC
TRBV19	.	TRBJ1-5	few	CASNRVVGQPQHF	TGTGCCAGTAACCGGGTTGTCGGTCAGCCCCAGCATTTT
TRBV27	.	TRBJ2-5	.	CASSLREQGETQYF	TGTGCCAGCAGTTTAAGGGAACAGGGTGAGACCCAGTACTTC
TRBV6-1	TRBD2	TRBJ2-1	few	CASSLRLAGGGEFF	TGTGCCAGCAGCCTCCGACTAGCGGGAGGGGGCGAATTCTTC
TRBV6-1	TRBD1	TRBJ1-2	.	CASSDPTGGFYGYTF	TGTGCCAGCAGTGACCCGACAGGGGGTTTCTATGGCTACACCTTC
TRBV28	.	TRBJ2-2	few	CASSPGLAAGGELFF	TGTGCCAGCAGCCCTGGACTGGCCGCCGGGGGGGAGCTGTTTTTT
TRBV28	.	TRBJ2-7	many	CAGSPGPSYEQYF	TGTGCCGGCTCGCCCGGTCCCTCCTACGAGCAGTACTTC
TRBV5-1	.	TRBJ2-5	few	CASSQGTNQETQYF	TGCGCCAGCAGCCAGGGGACGAACCAAGAGACCCAGTACTTC
TRBV4-3	.	TRBJ2-1	few	CASSQDRWMNEQFF	TGCGCCAGCAGCCAAGATCGCTGGATGAATGAGCAGTTCTTC
TRBV30	TRBD1	TRBJ1-1	.	CAWIGPGQGLTEAFF	TGTGCCTGGATCGGACCGGGACAGGGGTTAACTGAAGCTTTCTTT
TRBV7-9	TRBD1	TRBJ1-2	few	CASSSSGGQGRSGYTF	TGTGCCAGCAGCTCATCAGGGGGACAGGGGAGGTCCGGCTACACCTTC
TRBV15	.	TRBJ2-7	.	CATSRKDRYEQYF	TGTGCCACCAGCAGGAAGGACCGCTACGAGCAGTACTTC
TRBV7-2	TRBD1	TRBJ1-2	.	CASSYKTGDGYTF	TGTGCCAGCAGCTATAAGACAGGGGATGGCTACACCTTC
TRBV7-9	TRBD2	TRBJ2-7	few	CASSLTSGTPEQYF	TGTGCCAGCAGCTTGACTAGCGGGACCCCTGAGCAGTACTTC
TRBV15	TRBD2	TRBJ2-6	few	CATSRGSGGTINSGANVLTF	TGTGCCACCAGCAGAGGTAGCGGGGGAACCATCAACTCTGGGGCCAACGTCCTGACTTTC
TRBV15	TRBD1	TRBJ2-7	few	CATSRGRGSYEQYF	TGTGCCACCAGCAGAGGCAGGGGGTCCTACGAGCAGTACTTC
TRBV4-3	TRBD2	TRBJ2-7	few	CASSQDLNGRYYEQYF	TGCGCCAGCAGCCAAGATTTAAACGGGAGGTACTACGAGCAGTACTTC
TRBV7-2	TRBD1	TRBJ1-4	.	CASSVRQGREKLFF	TGTGCCAGCAGCGTGAGACAGGGGAGAGAAAAACTGTTTTTT
TRBV20-1	TRBD2	TRBJ2-5	.	CSATAGVEQETQYF	TGCAGTGCTACAGCGGGAGTTGAGCAAGAGACCCAGTACTTC
TRBV6-2/TRBV6-3	TRBD2	TRBJ2-7	once	CASSRDYPAYEQYF	TGTGCCAGCAGCCGGGACTACCCAGCCTACGAGCAGTACTTC
TRBV20-1	.	TRBJ2-1	.	CSARDLQGPAGDHNEQFF	TGCAGTGCTAGAGATCTACAGGGGCCAGCGGGAGACCACAATGAGCAGTTCTTC
TRBV5-1	.	TRBJ2-5	.	CASSPPGMGGWETQYF	TGCGCCAGCAGCCCCCCTGGGATGGGGGGCTGGGAGACCCAGTACTTC
TRBV6-1	.	TRBJ1-6	many	CASSRDVSSYNSPLHF	TGTGCCAGCAGCCGGGACGTAAGCTCCTATAATTCACCCCTCCACTTT
TRBV14	.	TRBJ2-1	many	CASSQGRKGRGVF	TGTGCCAGCAGCCAAGGACGGAAGGGCAGAGGGGTCTTC